These 13 T cell receptor beta chains originate from one sample sequenced in a study of cytomegalovirus exposure and HLA in healthy donors. A multiplex PCR was run with 60 Vbeta primers and 13 Jbeta primers. The data were produced by immunoSEQ multiplex PCR, yet TCRdb's version contains in-frame clones alone and is incomplete. The sample lists more than 95,000 clones, 60% to 85% occurring once. The sample consisted of PBMCs. The receptors come from a man in his thirties or forties in good health and CMV-seronegative.

V is TRBV9 and J is TRBJ2-6; the match to TRBD2 covers 8 bases. This CDR3 comprises 19 residues. The germline V gene encodes CDR1 SGDLS and CDR2 YYNGEE. The V and J ends lost 10 bases and 2 bases, in that order; junction bases with no gene match: 20. DNA for the CDR3: TGTGCCTCGGGGGGGTGGACAGCTTCTAGAGTTCCTGGGGCCAACGTCCTGACTTTC. Amino acids: CASGGWTASRVPGANVLTF.

The chain combines TRBV2 with TRBJ2-7, with 10 bases that match TRBD2. The CDR3 contains 15 residues. Germline V gives CDR1 SNHLY, CDR2 FYNNEI. The V gene end was trimmed by 1 base and the J gene end by 3 bases; junction bases not matched to a gene: 3. The CDR3 DNA follows: TGTGCCAGCAGTGAAGTGGTAGCGGGAGGCTACGAGCAGTACTTC. Its translation is CASSEVVAGGYEQYF.

Comments on this clone: A read error may account for a junction end that differs from germline. This chain joins TRBV5-1 and TRBJ2-3; 7 bases fit TRBD1. CDR3 length: 14 residues. CDR1 is SGHRS, CDR2 YFSETQ, per germline. CDR3 region: CASNLVAGGDTQYF. The CDR3 bases are TGCGCCAGCAACTTGGTGGCAGGGGGAGATACGCAGTATTTT.

In nucleotides, the CDR3 is TGCGCCAGCAGTGAGTTTAGCGGGAGGGCCTCCGAGCAGTACTTC. Its translation: CASSEFSGRASEQYF. The rearrangement uses TRBV10-1 and TRBJ2-7; 11 bases agree with TRBD2. Germline CDR1 reads WNHNN; CDR2 reads SYGVQD (reference sequence). The V and J ends lost 1 base and 6 bases, in that order; junction bases with no gene match: 5. The CDR3 spans 15 residues.

DNA for the CDR3: TGCAGCGTAGCCGGGACAGGGGTCTCCTACGAGCAGTACTTC. Protein: CSVAGTGVSYEQYF. This sequence joins TRBV29-1 and TRBJ2-7, with 10 bases identical to TRBD1. Germline values: CDR1 SQVTM, CDR2 ANQGSEA. The length of the CDR3 is 14 residues. Trimming at V came to 6 bases and at J to 0 bases, leaving 5 bases not matched to a gene.

On this clone itself: The junction shows a germline mismatch at one end, possibly a read error. The chain links TRBV5-5 to TRBJ2-2; 10 positions agree with TRBD1. Germline CDR1 SGHKS, CDR2 YYEKEE (reference sequence). The CDR3 is 17 amino acids. CDR3 sequence (DNA): TGTGCCAGCAGTTTGGTTGCTCGGACAGGGGGGGTCGGGGAGCTGTTTTTT. Amino acid sequence: CASSLVARTGGVGELFF.

This chain links TRBV9 with TRBJ2-5; 9 positions match TRBD1. This CDR3 is 14 amino acids long. In germline, CDR1 is SGDLS, CDR2 YYNGEE. The J segment lost 4 bases and the V segment lost 4 bases, leaving 5 bases of the junction unmatched. The DNA of the CDR3 is TGTGCCAGCAGCCCAACAGGGGGCGGAGAGACCCAGTACTTC. It encodes CASSPTGGGETQYF.

In this sample, this clone turned up once. The chain recombines TRBV30 with TRBJ1-1; D is uncertain. The germline gives CDR1 GTSNPN, CDR2 SVGIG (reference sequence). The CDR3 has 12 amino acids. V lost 0 bases, J lost 4 bases, and 6 bases lay in between. CDR3 sequence (DNA): TGTGCCTGGAGTGTACTGGTCACTGAAGCTTTCTTT. Its protein product is CAWSVLVTEAFF.

V usage is TRBV18 and J usage is TRBJ1-2, with 7 bases aligning to TRBD1. CDR1 is KGHSH and CDR2 is LQKENI in the germline V gene. V lost 3 bases to trimming and J lost 7 bases; unmatched junction nucleotides: 20. The CDR3 is 18 amino acids. This CDR3 is CASSPTFRDSVSLGGYTF. CDR3 coding DNA: TGTGCCAGCTCACCGACTTTCAGGGACAGCGTATCGCTGGGTGGCTACACCTTC.

The chain joins TRBV29-1 to TRBJ2-2, with a tentative D call TRBD1 (5 bases). CDR3 size: 13 residues. From germline, CDR1 is SQVTM and CDR2 ANQGSEA. V shed 3 bases and J shed 0 bases, with 5 bases lying between them. This CDR3 is CSVDRANTGELFF. The DNA for the CDR3 is TGCAGCGTTGACAGGGCGAACACCGGGGAGCTGTTTTTT.

About this clone itself: The junction departs from the called germline gene at one end, perhaps through a read error. This chain connects TRBV6-5 to TRBJ1-2; D not resolved. This CDR3 comprises 16 residues. Germline assignment: CDR1 MNHEY and CDR2 SVGAGI. The CDR3 protein is CASTYRPDKSNYGYTF. The CDR3 DNA reads as TGTGCCAGCACTTACCGCCCTGACAAGTCTAACTATGGCTACACCTTC.

This clone was found once. This chain links TRBV7-8 with TRBJ2-1; 9 nucleotides line up with TRBD1. The CDR3 consists of 15 residues. The ends lost 3 bases at V and 6 bases at J; junction bases unmatched: 6. Germline V gives CDR1 SGHVS, CDR2 FQNEAQ. CDR3 DNA: TGTGCCAGCAGCTTTGACAGGGGGGGAGGCAATGAGCAGTTCTTC. Its protein is CASSFDRGGGNEQFF.

The chain combines TRBV6-4 with TRBJ1-1; 12 bases line up with TRBD1. V gave up 6 bases and J gave up 4 bases; unmatched junction bases: 9. This CDR3 has 16 amino acids. Germline loops: CDR1 MRHNA, CDR2 SNTAGT. The CDR3 sequence is CASREGTGGASTEAFF. The CDR3 DNA sequence: TGTGCCAGCAGGGAGGGGACAGGGGGCGCGAGCACTGAAGCTTTCTTT.